Each of the 27 T cell receptor beta chains below was sequenced from the same sample in a study of beta chain features in type 1 diabetes. Expressed TCRB transcripts got sequenced, as all isolated RNA was reverse transcribed. Only in-frame clones appear in the TCRdb table, and some are missing; sequencing was by immunoSEQ multiplex PCR. The sample lists about 45,000 clones, about 51% occurring once. Sequenced input: Tregs from blood. Receptors were obtained from a woman between 18 and 29 years old in good health.

In its sample, this clone was seen a few times. The rearrangement uses TRBV28 and TRBJ2-1, with 7 bases lining up with TRBD1. CDR1 and CDR2 from the germline V gene are MDHEN and SYDVKM. This CDR3 contains 14 residues. V lost 5 bases and J lost 10; bases outside the gene matches: 11. The CDR3 is CASSPDRVIDEQFF. CDR3 bases: TGTGCCAGCAGTCCCGACAGGGTAATTGACGAGCAGTTCTTC.

The rearrangement links TRBV7-3 to TRBJ2-5, with 8 nucleotides matching TRBD2. The junction had 8 bases not matched to a gene; V was cut back by 5 bases and J by 3 bases. There are 15 residues in the CDR3. Germline V CDR1 and CDR2: SGHTA, FQGTGA. The CDR3 region has the DNA TGTGCCAGCAGCCTTGGAAGCGGGAGAAAAGAGACCCAGTACTTC. Amino acid sequence: CASSLGSGRKETQYF.

In its sample, this clone was seen a few times. The chain uses TRBV18 and TRBJ1-1, with D perhaps TRBD1 (5 bases). CDR1 is KGHSH, CDR2 LQKENI, per germline. The ends were cut back, 5 bases at V and 1 base at J, with 11 bases in the middle. There are 14 residues in the CDR3. DNA for the CDR3: TGTGCCAGCTCATTCTACGACAGGAACACTGAAGCTTTCTTT. This codes for CASSFYDRNTEAFF.

This clone was found a few times. The CDR3 DNA reads TGTGCCAGCAGGGGGTGGACTAGCGGGAGGCTTTCGGGGGAGCAGTACTTC. Protein product: CASRGWTSGRLSGEQYF. The J gene is TRBJ2-7, the V gene TRBV25-1; 14 bases agree with TRBD2. The CDR3 spans 17 residues. J was trimmed by 7 bases and V by 6 bases; bases with no gene match: 14. The germline gives CDR1 MGHDK, CDR2 SYGVNS.

This clone was observed a handful of times. The J gene is TRBJ1-6, the V gene TRBV7-9, with D perhaps TRBD1 (6 bases). This CDR3 comprises 15 residues. CDR1 and CDR2 (germline): SEHNR, FQNEAQ (reference sequence). Trimming took 5 bases from V and 8 from J, leaving 16 bases between them. The CDR3 reads CASSLLQGRYSPLHF. CDR3 in DNA: TGTGCCAGCAGCCTACTACAGGGACGGTATTCACCCCTCCACTTT.

The sample holds a few counts of this clone. The chain recombines TRBV5-4 with TRBJ1-4, with 9 positions matching TRBD1. Germline lookup yields CDR1 SGHNT and CDR2 YYREEE (reference sequence). CDR3 length: 16 amino acids. V lost 4 bases and J lost 4; bases outside the gene matches: 8. In DNA form, the CDR3 reads TGTGCCAGCAGCATACAGGGGGCAGGAAGTAATGAAAAACTGTTTTTT. Encoded protein: CASSIQGAGSNEKLFF.

V and J are TRBV5-5 and TRBJ2-7, with D perhaps TRBD2 (6 bases). V was cut by 3 bases and J by 7 bases, with 14 bases left in between. The CDR3 sequence is 13 residues long. Germline V lookup: CDR1 SGHKS, CDR2 YYEKEE (reference sequence). CDR3 protein: CASSWAEGGEQYF. Here the CDR3 DNA reads TGTGCCAGCAGCTGGGCGGAGGGAGGAGAGCAGTACTTC.

There are a few counts of this clone. The genes are TRBV6-5 and TRBJ2-7; D may be TRBD1 (6 bases). Germline CDR1 is MNHEY and CDR2 is SVGAGI. The CDR3 loop spans 15 amino acids. V lost 2 bases to trimming and J lost 8 bases, with 19 bases between them. The CDR3 nucleotides are TGTGCCAGCAGTTACCCGAGCCGGGGACAACTGCAGCAGTACTTC. Translated: CASSYPSRGQLQQYF.

This chain links TRBV29-1 with TRBJ2-7, with TRBD1 identical over 10 bases. Germline V gives CDR1 SQVTM, CDR2 ANQGSEA. The CDR3 has 13 residues. The trim removed 4 bases at V and 4 bases at J, leaving 4 bases unmatched. The CDR3 DNA reads as TGCAGCGTTGGGGGACAGGGGCAATACGAGCAGTACTTC. Protein sequence: CSVGGQGQYEQYF.

This clone was found a few times. The chain combines TRBV19 with TRBJ1-2; D unresolved. The germline gives CDR1 LNHDA, CDR2 SQIVND (reference sequence). This CDR3 is built from 13 residues. V was pared by 5 bases and J by 4 bases, with 11 bases between. Here the CDR3 reads CASSPRLSYGYTF. The CDR3 DNA follows: TGTGCCAGTAGTCCCAGGTTGTCCTATGGCTACACCTTC.

The count of this clone is one. Compared with germline, one end of the junction differs, possibly owing to a read error. The genes are TRBV7-7 and TRBJ2-3, with D unclear. The CDR3 is 13 amino acids. CDR1 and CDR2 (germline): SSHAT, FNYEAQ (reference sequence). CDR3 protein: CASSASGTDTQYF. In DNA, the CDR3 is TGTGCTAGCAGCGCCAGCGGCACAGATACGCAGTATTTT.

This clone occurred a few times. The J gene is TRBJ2-7, the V gene TRBV14; 13 bases line up with TRBD2. The CDR3 has 19 amino acids. The ends lost 3 bases at V and 1 base at J; junction bases unmatched: 12. CDR1 is SGHDN and CDR2 is FVKESK in the germline V gene. The CDR3 sequence is CASSQAITLLAGGSYEQYF. DNA for the CDR3: TGTGCCAGCAGCCAGGCTATCACTCTACTAGCGGGAGGGTCCTACGAGCAGTACTTC.

The CDR3 nucleotides read TGTGCCAGCAGCCCGACAGGGGAGTATGGCTACACCTTC. Protein: CASSPTGEYGYTF. This rearrangement joins TRBV6-6 to TRBJ1-2, with 8 bases aligning to TRBD1. CDR3 size: 13 residues. V lost 6 bases to trimming and J lost 5 bases; unmatched junction nucleotides: 5. Germline-derived CDR1 and CDR2 are MNHNY and SVGAGI (reference sequence).

A few counts support this clone. The chain links TRBV28 to TRBJ1-5; D call uncertain. CDR3 length: 12 residues. The germline V gene has CDR1 MDHEN and CDR2 SYDVKM. V dropped 3 bases and J dropped 6 bases, with 6 bases sitting between them. The CDR3: CASSLRRQPQHF. CDR3 DNA: TGTGCCAGCAGTTTGAGGCGTCAGCCCCAGCATTTT.

This chain joins TRBV30 and TRBJ1-2; D not resolved. The CDR3 spans 12 residues. CDR1 GTSNPN and CDR2 SVGIG come from the germline V gene (reference sequence). CDR3 residues: CGGGAFNYGYTF. Written as DNA, the CDR3 is TGTGGAGGCGGAGCGTTCAACTATGGCTACACCTTC.

The chain carries TRBV28 and TRBJ2-3, with TRBD1 as a possible D gene (6 bases). V was trimmed by 8 bases and J by 4 bases, leaving 13 bases between them. The germline V gene encodes CDR1 MDHEN and CDR2 SYDVKM. CDR3 size: 13 residues. The CDR3 loop is CASCATGPDTQYF. Here the CDR3 DNA reads TGTGCCAGCTGCGCAACAGGGCCAGATACGCAGTATTTT.

The rearrangement uses TRBV5-6 and TRBJ2-1; the match to TRBD2 covers 14 bases. CDR3 length: 18 residues. J gave up 4 bases and V 3 bases, and 9 bases lay outside the gene matches. The germline V gene has CDR1 SGHDT and CDR2 YYEEEE. The CDR3 loop is CASSYMVTSGGDYNEQFF. The CDR3 coding sequence is TGTGCCAGCAGCTATATGGTGACTAGCGGGGGGGATTACAATGAGCAGTTCTTC. Based on the CDR3 plus reference TRBV5-6 and TRBJ2-1, the full variable domain is DAGVTQSPTHLIKTRGQQVTLRCSPKSGHDTVSWYQQALGQGPQFIFQYYEEEERQRGNFPDRFSGHQFPNYSSELNVNALLLGDSALYLCASSYMVTSGGDYNEQFFGPGTRLTVL.

This chain connects TRBV7-2 to TRBJ2-5; the match to TRBD2 covers 9 bases. Germline loops: CDR1 SGHTA, CDR2 FQGNSA. The CDR3 has 13 residues. Trimming at V came to 3 bases and at J to 4 bases, leaving 0 bases not matched to a gene. The CDR3 region is CASSFSGRETQYF. Written as DNA, the CDR3 is TGTGCCAGCAGCTTTAGCGGGAGAGAGACCCAGTACTTC.

This chain uses TRBV5-1 with TRBJ2-5, with TRBD2 matching 11 bases. The CDR3 is 15 amino acids. Germline V lookup: CDR1 SGHRS, CDR2 YFSETQ. Trimming removed 0 bases from V and 5 bases from J; junction bases left unmatched: 3. CDR3 DNA sequence: TGCGCCAGCAGCTTGGGACTAGCGGGAAGGGAGACCCAGTACTTC. It specifies CASSLGLAGRETQYF.

V and J are TRBV5-6 and TRBJ2-2, with D perhaps TRBD1 (5 bases). From germline, CDR1 is SGHDT and CDR2 YYEEEE. There are 14 residues in the CDR3. With 0 bases removed from V and 6 bases from J, the gap between germline ends came to 9 bases. The CDR3 region is CASSLVGVPGELFF. The CDR3 DNA is TGTGCCAGCAGCTTGGTAGGGGTACCCGGGGAGCTGTTTTTT. The full variable domain, in which reference TRBV5-6 and TRBJ2-2 provide the parts outside the CDR3, is DAGVTQSPTHLIKTRGQQVTLRCSPKSGHDTVSWYQQALGQGPQFIFQYYEEEERQRGNFPDRFSGHQFPNYSSELNVNALLLGDSALYLCASSLVGVPGELFFGEGSRLTVL.

This clone was counted a single time. The junction departs from germline at one end; a sequencing error may be responsible. The chain uses TRBV7-9 and TRBJ2-5; 7 bases align to TRBD1. The CDR3 loop spans 13 amino acids. CDR1 is SEHNR and CDR2 is FQNEAQ in the germline V gene (reference sequence). The CDR3 nucleotides read TGTGCCAGCAACCCTAGGGGGCCGTACTCCGTGGACTTC. It yields the protein CASNPRGPYSVDF.

The V and J genes are TRBV18 and TRBJ1-5; TRBD1 might be the D (6 bases). The CDR3 runs 17 residues. Trimming stripped 3 bases from V and 4 bases from J, with 19 bases between. CDR1 KGHSH and CDR2 LQKENI come from the germline V gene. The CDR3 loop is CASSPNRAGFSNQPQHF. The CDR3 coding sequence is TGTGCCAGCTCACCCAACAGGGCGGGCTTTAGTAATCAGCCCCAGCATTTT.

The rearrangement links TRBV11-1 to TRBJ1-1, with D possibly matching TRBD1 (5 bases). Trimming stripped 5 bases from V and 5 bases from J, with 15 bases between. The CDR3 sequence is 14 residues long. Per germline, CDR1 SGHAT and CDR2 FQDESV (reference sequence). The CDR3 spells CASSQTTGRTEAFF. CDR3 nucleotides: TGTGCCAGCAGCCAGACAACAGGACGAACTGAAGCTTTCTTT.

The chain recombines TRBV29-1 with TRBJ1-1; D is undetermined. This CDR3 spans 13 amino acids. Germline-derived CDR1 and CDR2 are SQVTM and ANQGSEA. The V gene lost 2 bases and the J gene lost 4 bases, with 11 bases spanning the gap. In DNA form, the CDR3 reads TGCAGCGTTGAACGCGGAGGGATCACTGAAGCTTTCTTT. Its protein product is CSVERGGITEAFF.

The chain links TRBV30 to TRBJ2-7, with 8 nucleotides matching TRBD1. Germline V gene sequence: CDR1 GTSNPN, CDR2 SVGIG (reference sequence). This CDR3 spans 14 amino acids. Trimming took 2 bases from V and 5 from J; bases not matched to a gene: 8. The CDR3 DNA is TGTGCCTGGAGTTCGGCCAGGGGGCGTAACGAGCAGTACTTC. This gives the protein CAWSSARGRNEQYF.

The chain combines TRBV5-1 with TRBJ2-7; D perhaps matches TRBD1 (5 bases). Looked up from germline, CDR1 is SGHRS and CDR2 is YFSETQ. The CDR3 is 14 amino acids. Trimming cost V 4 bases and J 3 bases, with 14 bases left between them. CDR3 protein: CASSRDTGNYEQYF. CDR3 sequence (DNA): TGCGCCAGCAGCCGCGATACAGGAAACTACGAGCAGTACTTC.

The chain uses TRBV18 and TRBJ2-6, with TRBD2 as a possible D gene (6 bases). CDR1 KGHSH and CDR2 LQKENI come from the germline V gene. V shed 2 bases and J shed 1 base, with 15 bases lying between them. There are 18 residues in the CDR3. In DNA form, the CDR3 reads TGTGCCAGCTCACCAGATACAGCGGGTAGTTCTGGGGCCAACGTCCTGACTTTC. It is translated as CASSPDTAGSSGANVLTF.